The 27 T cell receptor beta chains listed next were all sequenced from one sample in a study of control samples from healthy donors and cancer patients. Some clones are missing from TCRdb's copy, which holds only in-frame ones; the method was immunoSEQ multiplex PCR. The sample includes 15,000 to 20,000 clones, about 88% of them seen just once. Sequencing was performed on PBMCs. The origin of the receptors is a woman aged 55-70 years with head and neck cancer.

This rearrangement joins TRBV3-1 (or the pseudogene TRBV3-2) to TRBJ1-2; D possibly corresponds to TRBD1 (6 bases). The CDR3 has 12 amino acids. V lost 1 base, J lost 8 bases, and 8 bases lay in between. The V gene's germline CDR1 is LGHDT and CDR2 YNNKEL (reference sequence). The CDR3 DNA reads TGTGCCAGCAGCCAAGTGGGGGGCGGCTACACCTTC. It specifies CASSQVGGGYTF.

As to this clone: Because it lacks the conserved phenylalanine or tryptophan at the end, this CDR3 is likely a read error. This chain links TRBV6-5 with TRBJ2-7; TRBD2 matches 12 bases. The CDR3 totals 14 residues. CDR1 MNHEY and CDR2 SVGAGI come from the germline V gene. V dropped 4 bases and J dropped 10; count of bases not matched to a gene: 8. The CDR3 coding sequence is TGTGCCAGCAGTTCCTCGACTAGCGGGAGAATCCAGTACTCC. As protein: CASSSSTSGRIQYS.

The rearrangement joins TRBV4-1 to TRBJ2-1; D gene uncertain. Trimming took off 1 base at V and 3 bases at J, with 10 bases between the two ends. Germline V gene data show CDR1 as MGHRA and CDR2 as YSYEKL. The CDR3 extends over 15 amino acids. The DNA for the CDR3 is TGCGCCAGCAGCCAAGTTTGGAAAAACTACAATGAGCAGTTCTTC. Amino acids: CASSQVWKNYNEQFF.

V usage is TRBV25-1 and J usage is TRBJ1-2; the match to TRBD1 covers 10 bases. The CDR3 has 14 residues. Germline lookup yields CDR1 MGHDK and CDR2 SYGVNS. With V trimmed by 5 bases and J by 4 bases, 4 bases remained unmatched. CDR3 nucleotide sequence: TGTGCCAGCAGTCGGGGACAGGGGAGCTATGGCTACACCTTC. Protein sequence: CASSRGQGSYGYTF.

V gene TRBV19 combines with J gene TRBJ2-7; D perhaps matches TRBD1 (6 bases). The CDR3 length is 12 residues. V was shortened by 5 bases and J by 7 bases, with 12 bases between the two germline ends. The germline gives CDR1 LNHDA, CDR2 SQIVND (reference sequence). DNA for the CDR3: TGTGCCAGTAGTTCTCACAGGGATGAGCAGTACTTC. This sequence encodes CASSSHRDEQYF.

V is TRBV21-1 and J is TRBJ1-5. TRBV21-1 is a pseudogene locus. CDR3 length: 17 residues. CDR3 sequence (DNA): TGTGCCAGCAGTTCACGGGCGGTTGGGGGGAGCAATCAGCCCCAGCATTTT. It yields the protein CASSSRAVGGSNQPQHF.

CDR3 coding DNA: TGTGCCAGCAGCATGACAGGGCTGAACACTGAAGCTTTCTTT. It yields the protein CASSMTGLNTEAFF. V is TRBV7-9 and J is TRBJ1-1; TRBD1 matches 7 bases. This CDR3 is built from 14 residues. Germline lookup yields CDR1 SEHNR and CDR2 FQNEAQ (reference sequence). V lost 5 bases, J lost 0 bases, and 3 bases stayed unmatched. Full variable domain (missing parts from reference TRBV7-9 and TRBJ1-1): DTGVSQNPRHKITKRGQNVTFRCDPISEHNRLYWYRQTLGQGPEFLTYFQNEAQLEKSRLLSDRFSAERPKGSFSTLEIQRTEQGDSAMYLCASSMTGLNTEAFFGQGTRLTVV.

CDR3 bases: TGTGCCAGCAGTTCACTAGCGGGTCCCTCCTACGAGCAGTACTTC. It yields the protein CASSSLAGPSYEQYF. The chain recombines TRBV6-6 with TRBJ2-7; TRBD2 aligns across 9 bases. From germline, CDR1 is MNHNY and CDR2 SVGAGI (reference sequence). V lost 4 bases, J lost 0 bases, and 4 bases stayed unmatched. This CDR3 comprises 15 residues.

This clone was seen just once. The CDR3 DNA is TGTGCCAGCGGAGACTGGTACTCTGGAAACACCATATATTTT. Its protein is CASGDWYSGNTIYF. The chain recombines TRBV6-5 with TRBJ1-3; D is undetermined. Deletions cut 8 bases from V and 0 bases from J, with 11 bases between. The germline V gene encodes CDR1 MNHEY and CDR2 SVGAGI. The CDR3 is 14 residues long.

The chain has TRBV28 and TRBJ2-1, with a possible D match to TRBD1 (6 bases). The length of the CDR3 is 14 residues. Deletions cut 7 bases from V and 5 bases from J, with 15 bases between. CDR1 and CDR2 from the germline V gene are MDHEN and SYDVKM. The CDR3 nucleotides read TGTGCCAGCAAACTGACAGGAATCAACAATGAGCAGTTCTTC. It encodes CASKLTGINNEQFF.

The chain has TRBV10-3 and TRBJ1-3; possibly TRBD1 for D (5 bases). V lost 6 bases and J 0 bases, leaving 15 bases between the germline ends. Germline V CDR1 and CDR2: ENHRY, SYGVKD. The CDR3 consists of 16 residues. The DNA of the CDR3 is TGTGCCATCAGCCCGGACAAAACCTCCTCTGGAAACACCATATATTTT. Amino acid sequence: CAISPDKTSSGNTIYF.

The chain has TRBV7-3 and TRBJ2-1; D gene ambiguous. Germline V gene data show CDR1 as SGHTA and CDR2 as FQGTGA. This CDR3 region has 13 residues. V was clipped by 6 bases and J by 4 bases, with 10 bases between them. The CDR3 nucleotides read TGTGCCAGCAGTGAGACGGCTTACAATGAGCAGTTCTTC. Protein: CASSETAYNEQFF.

This clone was detected only once. The V call is TRBV24-1, the J call TRBJ2-7, with D maybe TRBD1 (6 bases). V lost 2 bases to trimming and J lost 7 bases, with 17 bases between them. Germline assignment: CDR1 KGHDR and CDR2 SFDVKD. The CDR3 extends over 15 amino acids. CDR3 sequence (DNA): TGTGCCACCAGTGATTGGCGGCAGGGGCGTTGGGAGCAGTACTTC. Its protein is CATSDWRQGRWEQYF.

The rearrangement links TRBV3-1 (or the pseudogene TRBV3-2) to TRBJ1-1, with a tentative D call TRBD1 (6 bases). The CDR3 contains 16 residues. The germline V and J ends were trimmed by 1 base and 3 bases, with 15 bases remaining between them. Per the germline V gene, CDR1 is LGHDT and CDR2 is YNNKEL (reference sequence). DNA for the CDR3: TGTGCCAGCAGCCAAGTTCTGTTAGGGGGGGACACTGAAGCTTTCTTT. Protein product: CASSQVLLGGDTEAFF.

The V and J genes are TRBV5-1 and TRBJ2-7, with 9 bases identical to TRBD1. The germline gives CDR1 SGHRS, CDR2 YFSETQ. The V segment lost 3 bases and the J segment 4 bases; nucleotides outside the gene matches: 11. This CDR3 comprises 16 residues. CDR3 DNA sequence: TGCGCCAGCAGCTCAGGTCCGGGACAGGGCGGGTACGAGCAGTACTTC. Amino acid sequence: CASSSGPGQGGYEQYF. Using reference TRBV5-1 and TRBJ2-7 for the parts outside the CDR3, the full variable domain is KAGVTQTPRYLIKTRGQQVTLSCSPISGHRSVSWYQQTPGQGLQFLFEYFSETQRNKGNFPGRFSGRQFSNSRSEMNVSTLELGDSALYLCASSSGPGQGGYEQYFGPGTRLTVT.

About this clone: A read error may produce the germline difference seen at one junction end. The V and J genes are TRBV4-2 and TRBJ2-3; TRBD2 is a possible D gene (5 bases). Germline V CDR1 and CDR2: LGHNA, YNFKEQ. This CDR3 region has 16 residues. CDR3 protein: CASSQSIEGSTDTQYF. In DNA, the CDR3 is TGTGCCAGCAGCCAATCCATCGAGGGTTCCACAGACACGCAGTATTTT.

The chain recombines TRBV7-9 with TRBJ2-1; 9 bases are shared with TRBD1. CDR1 SEHNR and CDR2 FQNEAQ come from the germline V gene (reference sequence). J lost 7 bases, V lost 2 bases, and 9 bases had no gene match. The CDR3 spans 16 residues. The CDR3 is CASSLKRDRARNEQFF. The DNA for the CDR3 is TGTGCCAGCAGCTTAAAAAGGGACAGGGCGAGGAATGAGCAGTTCTTC. The full variable domain, with the rest looked up from reference TRBV7-9 and TRBJ2-1, is DTGVSQNPRHKITKRGQNVTFRCDPISEHNRLYWYRQTLGQGPEFLTYFQNEAQLEKSRLLSDRFSAERPKGSFSTLEIQRTEQGDSAMYLCASSLKRDRARNEQFFGPGTRLTVL.

The rearrangement uses TRBV11-2 and TRBJ2-1; D remains ambiguous. The germline gives CDR1 SGHAT, CDR2 FQNNGV. The CDR3 runs 11 residues. V was pared by 1 base and J by 6 bases, with 1 base between. The CDR3 sequence is CASSLVNEQFF. DNA of the CDR3: TGTGCCAGCAGCTTAGTCAATGAGCAGTTCTTC.

The chain recombines TRBV2 with TRBJ1-5; possible D gene TRBD1, 6 bases. Germline CDR1 reads SNHLY; CDR2 reads FYNNEI. Trimming pared 3 bases from V and 6 bases from J, leaving 12 bases between. This CDR3 region has 14 residues. CDR3 amino acids: CASSDRGAGQPQHF. DNA of the CDR3: TGTGCCAGCAGTGATAGGGGGGCCGGTCAGCCCCAGCATTTT.

The count of this clone is one. V usage is TRBV5-1 and J usage is TRBJ2-3; TRBD2 might be the D (6 bases). V lost 0 bases and J lost 0, with 11 bases in between. This CDR3 comprises 16 residues. Germline V gives CDR1 SGHRS, CDR2 YFSETQ. CDR3: CASSLAAGRSTDTQYF. The CDR3 region has the DNA TGCGCCAGCAGCTTGGCTGCGGGGCGTAGCACAGATACGCAGTATTTT.

The rearrangement links TRBV2 to TRBJ2-1, with TRBD2 as a possible D gene (5 bases). V lost 1 base, J lost 2 bases, and 15 bases lay in between. CDR1 SNHLY and CDR2 FYNNEI come from the germline V gene. The CDR3 is made up of 17 amino acids. The DNA for the CDR3 is TGTGCCAGCAGTGAAGGGCTCCGGACTCCGGCCTACAATGAGCAGTTCTTC. This encodes CASSEGLRTPAYNEQFF.

The CDR3 region is CASSGQGAGNEKLFF. DNA for the CDR3: TGTGCCAGCAGTGGACAGGGGGCTGGGAATGAAAAACTGTTTTTT. The V and J genes are TRBV2 and TRBJ1-4, with 10 bases aligning to TRBD1. Trimming cost V 4 bases and J 5 bases; bases outside gene matches: 4. Germline V gene data show CDR1 as SNHLY and CDR2 as FYNNEI. This CDR3 is built from 15 residues. Drawing the rest from reference TRBV2 and TRBJ1-4, the complete variable domain is EPEVTQTPSHQVTQMGQEVILRCVPISNHLYFYWYRQILGQKVEFLVSFYNNEISEKSEIFDDQFSVERPDGSNFTLKIRSTKLEDSAMYFCASSGQGAGNEKLFFGSGTQLSVL.

The rearrangement uses TRBV9 and TRBJ2-1, with TRBD2 as a possible D gene (6 bases). Germline V lookup: CDR1 SGDLS, CDR2 YYNGEE. The CDR3 consists of 16 residues. V shed 0 bases and J shed 0 bases, with 10 bases lying between them. The CDR3 DNA is TGTGCCAGCAGCGTAGCTAGCGCTAGCTCCTACAATGAGCAGTTCTTC. Its translation is CASSVASASSYNEQFF.

This chain connects TRBV28 to TRBJ1-5, with 7 bases matching TRBD1. Germline lookup yields CDR1 MDHEN and CDR2 SYDVKM. This CDR3 region has 17 residues. The trim removed 6 bases at V and 5 bases at J, leaving 16 bases unmatched. CDR3 bases: TGTGCCAGCAGGGTACAGGGGTATAAGGATAAGGATCAGCCCCAGCATTTT. This codes for CASRVQGYKDKDQPQHF.

This clone is a singleton in its sample. The chain joins TRBV27 to TRBJ2-1; 9 nucleotides align to TRBD1. CDR1 MNHEY and CDR2 SMNVEV come from the germline V gene (reference sequence). The CDR3 is 15 amino acids. With 3 bases clipped from V and 9 bases from J, the junction kept 9 bases outside the gene matches. Here the CDR3 reads CASSFSGTGNGEQFF. The CDR3 nucleotides are TGTGCCAGCAGTTTTTCGGGGACAGGGAACGGTGAGCAGTTCTTC.

V usage is TRBV3-1 (or the pseudogene TRBV3-2) and J usage is TRBJ2-1; 10 nucleotides match TRBD1. There are 18 residues in the CDR3. CDR1 and CDR2 (germline): LGHDT, YNNKEL (reference sequence). V lost 4 bases, J lost 4 bases, and 13 bases stayed unmatched. The CDR3 region has the DNA TGTGCCAGCAGCCTCTCGCCGGCGGGGGACAGGGGATACAATGAGCAGTTCTTC. Protein: CASSLSPAGDRGYNEQFF.

The chain recombines TRBV7-3 with TRBJ2-3; D ambiguous. This CDR3 is 14 amino acids long. V was trimmed by 0 bases and J by 0 bases, leaving 4 bases between them. Germline lookup yields CDR1 SGHTA and CDR2 FQGTGA. The CDR3: CASSLTTSTDTQYF. In nucleotides, the CDR3 is TGTGCCAGCAGCTTAACTACTAGCACAGATACGCAGTATTTT.